These 23 T cell receptor beta chains originate from one sample sequenced in a study of response to subunit inactivated influenza vaccine. TCRdb called the RT-PCR reads again in MiXCR, with one record for every CDR3 protein. Of about 190,000 distinct CDR3 sequences in the sample, around 15% were seen once. The sample was CD8+ T cells sorted from PBMCs, taken roughly 5 days after vaccination. These receptors were obtained from a man aged 45 to 65 who received an inactivated influenza vaccine.

This clonotype appeared a few times. The V call is TRBV11-2, the J call TRBJ2-4; TRBD1 might be the D (6 bases). V was pared by 0 bases and J by 6 bases, with 12 bases between. CDR3 length: 15 residues. Per germline, CDR1 SGHAT and CDR2 FQNNGV. Written as DNA, the CDR3 is TGTGCCAGCAGCTTAGAGGGGGCACCACTAAACATTCAGTACTTC. It is translated as CASSLEGAPLNIQYF. Drawing the rest from reference TRBV11-2 and TRBJ2-4, the complete variable domain is EAGVAQSPRYKIIEKRQSVAFWCNPISGHATLYWYQQILGQGPKLLIQFQNNGVVDDSQLPKDRFSAERLKGVDSTLKIQPAKLEDSAVYLCASSLEGAPLNIQYFGAGTRLSVL.

There are many counts of this clonotype. The chain employs TRBV5-1 and TRBJ2-7, with D perhaps TRBD1 (5 bases). Deletions cut 2 bases from V and 5 bases from J, with 8 bases between. The CDR3 spans 12 residues. Germline V gene sequence: CDR1 SGHRS, CDR2 YFSETQ. The CDR3 nucleotides are TGCGCCAGCAGCTTATCAGGGAACGAGCAGTACTTC. It translates to CASSLSGNEQYF.

This clonotype was seen a handful of times. The chain has TRBV12-3 or TRBV12-4 and TRBJ1-2, with 8 bases fitting TRBD1. The V gene end was trimmed by 0 bases and the J gene end by 8 bases; junction bases not matched to a gene: 2. The CDR3 totals 13 residues. CDR3 protein: CASSLAQGAGYTF. In DNA, the CDR3 is TGTGCCAGCAGTTTAGCGCAGGGGGCCGGCTACACCTTC.

V and J are TRBV28 and TRBJ1-2, with 7 bases that match TRBD1. This CDR3 is built from 14 residues. Trimming at V came to 6 bases and at J to 3 bases, leaving 7 bases not matched to a gene. Germline lookup yields CDR1 MDHEN and CDR2 SYDVKM. This CDR3 is CASRNRGFDYGYTF. The CDR3 DNA reads TGTGCCAGCAGAAACAGGGGATTCGACTATGGCTACACCTTC.

This clonotype was seen ten or more times. V usage is TRBV12-3 or TRBV12-4 and J usage is TRBJ2-4; D not certain. Trimming left V 6 bases short and J 4 bases short, with 10 bases between. The CDR3 runs 13 residues. The CDR3 loop reads CASSPRSKNIQYF. The CDR3 nucleotides read TGTGCCAGCAGCCCGAGGTCAAAAAACATTCAGTACTTC.

This clonotype turned up a few times. This chain connects TRBV7-6 to TRBJ2-5, with D maybe TRBD1 (6 bases). V lost 2 bases, J lost 5 bases, and 18 bases lay in between. CDR3 length equals 16 residues. The germline V gene encodes CDR1 SGHVS and CDR2 FNYEAQ. The DNA for the CDR3 is TGTGCCAGCAGCTTATTGGTTCGAAGGGGGAAGGAGACCCAGTACTTC. This sequence encodes CASSLLVRRGKETQYF.

J is TRBJ1-5 and V is TRBV7-8; 10 bases fit TRBD1. CDR3 size: 16 residues. The trim removed 5 bases at V and 3 bases at J, leaving 7 bases unmatched. Germline V gene sequence: CDR1 SGHVS, CDR2 FQNEAQ. This chain's CDR3 is CASSPDRGGHNQPQHF. For the CDR3, the DNA is TGTGCCAGCAGCCCGGACAGGGGGGGGCACAATCAGCCCCAGCATTTT.

The V and J genes are TRBV29-1 and TRBJ2-3; 7 bases fit TRBD1. Germline CDR1 SQVTM, CDR2 ANQGSEA. With V trimmed by 8 bases and J by 0 bases, 20 bases remained unmatched. CDR3 length equals 18 residues. CDR3 sequence (DNA): TGCAGCACAAAGGGGGCCCAACAGGACCGGCATAGCACAGATACGCAGTATTTT. It translates to CSTKGAQQDRHSTDTQYF.

The J gene is TRBJ2-7, the V gene TRBV9, with D perhaps TRBD1 or TRBD2 (5 bases each). The germline gives CDR1 SGDLS, CDR2 YYNGEE. The CDR3 totals 14 residues. Trimming took 3 bases from V and 2 from J, leaving 12 bases between them. CDR3 coding DNA: TGTGCCAGCAGCGGGGGACGGGGACCCTACGAGCAGTACTTC. Its protein product is CASSGGRGPYEQYF.

This chain uses TRBV12-3 or TRBV12-4 with TRBJ2-5, with 8 bases lining up with TRBD2. This CDR3 contains 15 residues. The J segment lost 5 bases and the V segment lost 6 bases, leaving 11 bases of the junction unmatched. As DNA, the CDR3 is TGTGCCAGCAGCCTCTCGGGAGGGCGAGGGGAGACCCAGTACTTC. Protein sequence: CASSLSGGRGETQYF.

The chain recombines TRBV9 with TRBJ1-4; D perhaps matches TRBD1 (5 bases). The germline gives CDR1 SGDLS, CDR2 YYNGEE. Trimming took 3 bases from V and 2 from J, leaving 14 bases between them. This CDR3 region has 16 residues. The CDR3 nucleotides are TGTGCCAGCAGCGGGAGCGGCAGGGAGACTAATGAAAAACTGTTTTTT. Protein product: CASSGSGRETNEKLFF.

The table lists this clonotype with many counts. The rearrangement links TRBV7-9 to TRBJ2-1; D is unresolved. Germline CDR1 reads SEHNR; CDR2 reads FQNEAQ (reference sequence). V was shortened by 1 base and J by 8 bases, with 12 bases between the two germline ends. This CDR3 comprises 14 residues. The CDR3 DNA sequence: TGTGCCAGCAGCTTAGATCGGCGAATATATGAGCAGTTCTTC. It yields the protein CASSLDRRIYEQFF. Full variable domain (rest looked up from reference TRBV7-9 and TRBJ2-1): DTGVSQNPRHKITKRGQNVTFRCDPISEHNRLYWYRQTLGQGPEFLTYFQNEAQLEKSRLLSDRFSAERPKGSFSTLEIQRTEQGDSAMYLCASSLDRRIYEQFFGPGTRLTVL.

V is TRBV12-3 or TRBV12-4 and J is TRBJ1-2; D perhaps matches TRBD1 (5 bases). The CDR3 consists of 14 residues. Trimming pared 5 bases from V and 3 bases from J, leaving 13 bases between. CDR3 DNA sequence: TGTGCCAGCAGTCCCGACAGCCTGTACTATGGCTACACCTTC. Amino acid sequence: CASSPDSLYYGYTF.

This clonotype was observed a few times. The J gene is TRBJ2-3, the V gene TRBV3-1; 9 positions match TRBD1. Losses at the gene ends were 6 bases for V and 2 bases for J; bases not matched to a gene: 12. CDR3 length: 17 residues. Germline values: CDR1 LGHDT, CDR2 YNNKEL (reference sequence). CDR3 DNA sequence: TGTGCCAGCAGTCACCCCCTCGGACAGGGGTTCACAGATACGCAGTATTTT. Its protein is CASSHPLGQGFTDTQYF.

This clonotype was observed a few times. The rearrangement joins TRBV27 to TRBJ2-5, with TRBD2 identical over 12 bases. After removal of 4 bases from V and 5 bases from J, the junction contained 5 bases not matched to a gene. The CDR3 length is 15 residues. CDR1 is MNHEY and CDR2 is SMNVEV in the germline V gene (reference sequence). The CDR3 DNA reads as TGTGCCAGCAGTTCCCTCCTAGCGGGAGGGGAGACCCAGTACTTC. Its protein is CASSSLLAGGETQYF.

The chain joins TRBV7-9 to TRBJ2-5; D is unclear. The CDR3 contains 15 residues. V dropped 3 bases and J dropped 5 bases, with 16 bases sitting between them. CDR1 and CDR2 (germline): SEHNR, FQNEAQ (reference sequence). The CDR3 region has the DNA TGTGCCAGCAGCTTCAGGAGACCCCCGGAGGAGACCCAGTACTTC. It translates to CASSFRRPPEETQYF.

This clonotype was counted a few times. The V and J genes are TRBV19 and TRBJ1-6; perhaps TRBD1 as D (5 bases). V shed 7 bases and J shed 8 bases, with 15 bases lying between them. CDR1 LNHDA and CDR2 SQIVND come from the germline V gene (reference sequence). CDR3 length: 14 amino acids. CDR3 residues: CASTPRKGYSPLHF. The DNA of the CDR3 is TGTGCCAGTACTCCACGGAAGGGGTATTCACCCCTCCACTTT.

This clonotype was observed once. The chain uses TRBV28 and TRBJ2-7; D might be TRBD2 (7 bases). CDR1 and CDR2 (germline): MDHEN, SYDVKM. CDR3 size: 14 residues. With 8 bases removed from V and 7 bases from J, the gap between germline ends came to 21 bases. The CDR3 loop reads CASLSRGRGLEQYF. The DNA of the CDR3 is TGTGCCAGCCTTTCACGGGGGAGGGGGTTGGAGCAGTACTTC.

The chain employs TRBV7-2 and TRBJ2-1, with TRBD2 matching over 9 bases. V was clipped by 3 bases and J by 7 bases; unmatched bases: 1. The CDR3 sequence is 13 residues long. Germline V CDR1 and CDR2: SGHTA, FQGNSA. CDR3 loop: CASSLGLANEQFF. CDR3 coding DNA: TGTGCCAGCAGCTTGGGACTAGCAAATGAGCAGTTCTTC.

This clonotype was recorded many times. Relative to the germline gene, one junction end is altered; a read error may explain this. CDR3 amino acids: CASSLLSGANVLTF. For the CDR3, the DNA is TGCGCCAGCAGCTTACTCTCTGGGGCCAACGTCCTGACTTTC. This chain links TRBV27 with TRBJ2-6; no firm D call. The CDR3 is made up of 14 amino acids. Germline-derived CDR1 and CDR2 are MNHEY and SMNVEV (reference sequence).

In DNA, the CDR3 is TGTGCCAGCAGCTTTGGGTACGGCACCTACGAGCAGTACTTC. It translates to CASSFGYGTYEQYF. The V and J genes are TRBV5-6 and TRBJ2-7, with D hard to call. Deletions cut 2 bases from V and 2 bases from J, with 11 bases between. This CDR3 contains 14 residues. From germline, CDR1 is SGHDT and CDR2 YYEEEE.

A few counts support this clonotype. This sequence joins TRBV9 and TRBJ2-1; D not resolved. CDR3 size: 15 residues. Germline assignment: CDR1 SGDLS and CDR2 YYNGEE. Trimming pared 1 base from V and 0 bases from J, leaving 8 bases between. The CDR3 nucleotides are TGTGCCAGCAGCGTAACTTCCAACTCCTACAATGAGCAGTTCTTC. Translated: CASSVTSNSYNEQFF.

There are many counts of this clonotype. This chain joins TRBV6-5 and TRBJ2-1; 7 bases align to TRBD1. The CDR3 runs 17 residues. CDR1 and CDR2 (germline): MNHEY, SVGAGI. V trimming: 4 bases; J trimming: 10 bases; junction bases outside the gene matches: 19. The CDR3 is CASSSRPGTATLGEQFF. Here the CDR3 DNA reads TGTGCCAGCAGTTCACGCCCCGGGACAGCCACTTTAGGGGAGCAGTTCTTC.